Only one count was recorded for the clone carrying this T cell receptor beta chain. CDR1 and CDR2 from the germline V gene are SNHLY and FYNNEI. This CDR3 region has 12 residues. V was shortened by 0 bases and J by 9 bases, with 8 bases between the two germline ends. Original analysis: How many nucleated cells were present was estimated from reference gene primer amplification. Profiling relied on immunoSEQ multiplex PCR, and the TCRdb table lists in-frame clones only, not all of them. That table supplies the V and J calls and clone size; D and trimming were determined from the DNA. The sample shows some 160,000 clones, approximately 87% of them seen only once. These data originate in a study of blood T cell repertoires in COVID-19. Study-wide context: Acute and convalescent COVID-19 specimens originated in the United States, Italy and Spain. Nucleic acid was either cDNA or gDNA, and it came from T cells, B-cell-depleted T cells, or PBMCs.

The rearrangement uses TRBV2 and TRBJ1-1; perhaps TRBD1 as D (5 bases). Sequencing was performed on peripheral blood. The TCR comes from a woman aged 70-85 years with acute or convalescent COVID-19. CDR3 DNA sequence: TGTGCCAGCAGTGAAGCCAACAGGCAAGCTTTCTTT. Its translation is CASSEANRQAFF.